Below, 30 T cell receptor beta chains from the same sample are listed, as sequenced in a study of blood T cells in healthy people across ages. A second PCR, run for roughly 7 to 11 cycles, used a sample-barcoded 5' primer plus a J-beta primer mix. TCRdb called the 5' RACE reads again in MiXCR, with one record for every CDR3 protein. In the table there are 1.5 million to 2 million distinct CDR3 sequences, roughly 49% of which are singletons. The sample was blood. The receptors were gathered from a woman aged 35 to 49 in good health.

J is TRBJ2-4 and V is TRBV11-2; a weak D match, TRBD2 (6 bases). The J call is in doubt because the DNA end fits TRBJ2-7 better. Germline lookup yields CDR1 SGHAT and CDR2 FQNNGV. This CDR3 comprises 14 residues. The DNA for the CDR3 is TGTGCCAGCAGGGCGGGACGGGCCTACTACGAGCAGTACTTC. It translates to CASRAGRAYYEQYF.

This clonotype was detected only once. The V call is TRBV12-3 or TRBV12-4, the J call TRBJ2-5; TRBD2 aligns across 9 bases. The J call may be faulty, since TRBJ2-1 better matches the DNA end. The CDR3 spans 15 residues. The CDR3, as DNA: TGTGCCAGCAGAAAAGGGACTAGCATCCAAGAGACCCAGTTCTTC. Its translation: CASRKGTSIQETQFF.

This chain uses TRBV20-1 with TRBJ1-1; D possibly corresponds to TRBD1 (5 bases). Between the trimmed V and J ends, which lost 1 base and 3 bases, there was a span of 15 bases. CDR3 length equals 15 residues. In germline, CDR1 is DFQATT, CDR2 SNEGSKA (reference sequence). As DNA, the CDR3 is TGCAGTGCTAGAGCCTGGGGGGGTGTCTACACTGAAGCTTTCTTT. Translated: CSARAWGGVYTEAFF.

The V call is TRBV3-1, the J call TRBJ2-3; 8 bases are shared with TRBD2. V trimming: 3 bases; J trimming: 4 bases; junction bases outside the gene matches: 6. This CDR3 comprises 15 residues. Germline V gene sequence: CDR1 LGHDT, CDR2 YNNKEL (reference sequence). The CDR3 reads CASSHRRGDSDTQYF. CDR3 bases: TGTGCCAGCAGCCATAGGCGGGGGGATTCAGATACGCAGTATTTT.

J is TRBJ1-5 and V is TRBV12-3 or TRBV12-4, with D perhaps TRBD1 (6 bases). This CDR3 is 16 amino acids long. Trimming removed 7 bases from V and 3 bases from J, with 19 bases in between. CDR3 in DNA: TGTGCCAGCACGAGTATAGGTCGGGGGGCCAATCAGCCCCAGCATTTT. Its protein product is CASTSIGRGANQPQHF.

The chain joins TRBV6-5 to TRBJ2-2; 7 bases agree with TRBD2. Germline V CDR1 and CDR2: MNHEY, SVGAGI. The CDR3 contains 15 residues. J gave up 1 base and V 4 bases, and 3 bases lay outside the gene matches. The CDR3 sequence: CASSWGGGNTGELFF. The CDR3 bases are TGTGCCAGCAGTTGGGGGGGAGGGAACACCGGGGAGCTGTTTTTT.

The chain recombines TRBV9 with TRBJ2-4; 9 bases agree with TRBD2. Germline CDR1 is SGDLS and CDR2 is YYNGEE. J gave up 7 bases and V 2 bases, and 7 bases lay outside the gene matches. The CDR3 contains 15 residues. CDR3 region: CASSVASSGDNIQYF. In DNA, the CDR3 is TGTGCCAGCAGCGTCGCATCTAGCGGGGACAACATTCAGTACTTC.

This clonotype was seen just once. The V call is TRBV19, the J call TRBJ1-2; TRBD1 matches 7 bases. This CDR3 spans 15 amino acids. CDR1 is LNHDA, CDR2 SQIVND, per germline (reference sequence). The junction had 8 bases not matched to a gene; V was cut back by 3 bases and J by 4 bases. CDR3 in DNA: TGTGCCAGTAGTATTGGAGACAGGGTTTTCTATGGCTACACCTTC. Translated, it gives CASSIGDRVFYGYTF.

This clonotype has a handful of counts. The chain uses TRBV2 and TRBJ1-2; tentative D call: TRBD1 (6 bases). Germline V gives CDR1 SNHLY, CDR2 FYNNEI. This CDR3 has 13 residues. With 2 bases removed from V and 4 bases from J, the gap between germline ends came to 8 bases. The CDR3 DNA reads as TGTGCCAGCAGTGAACGGGACACCTATGGCTACACCTTC. Translating it yields CASSERDTYGYTF.

In its sample, this clonotype was seen a few times. The chain links TRBV20-1 to TRBJ2-7; D call uncertain. Germline CDR1 and CDR2: DFQATT and SNEGSKA (reference sequence). This CDR3 comprises 15 residues. With 3 bases removed from V and 0 bases from J, the gap between germline ends came to 15 bases. The CDR3 bases are TGCAGTGCTAGTCGGTCTGCGAGGAGCTCCTACGAGCAGTACTTC. Protein sequence: CSASRSARSSYEQYF.

The CDR3 protein is CASSVSLAGTSSYNEQYF. The CDR3 nucleotides are TGTGCCAGCAGCGTAAGTCTAGCGGGGACGAGCTCCTACAATGAGCAGTACTTC. The V and J genes are TRBV9 and TRBJ2-7; TRBD2 matches at 9 bases. Germline loops: CDR1 SGDLS, CDR2 YYNGEE. The CDR3 has 18 amino acids. With V trimmed by 1 base and J by 7 bases, 18 bases remained unmatched.

There are a few counts of this clonotype. The V and J genes are TRBV20-1 and TRBJ2-7; no clear D. This CDR3 has 13 residues. V lost 0 bases and J 2 bases, leaving 8 bases between the germline ends. In germline, CDR1 is DFQATT, CDR2 SNEGSKA (reference sequence). CDR3 bases: TGCAGTGCTAGAGATATTAGTCCCTACGAGCAGTACTTC. It is translated as CSARDISPYEQYF.

This chain connects TRBV5-8 to TRBJ1-2; no definite D call. The germline V gene encodes CDR1 SGHTS and CDR2 YDEGEE. V lost 0 bases to trimming and J lost 3 bases, with 6 bases between them. The CDR3 covers 13 residues. The CDR3 nucleotides read TGTGCCAGCAGCTTGGGGAACCACTATGGCTACACCTTC. Translating it yields CASSLGNHYGYTF.

This clonotype showed up just a few times. The V gene is TRBV10-3, the J gene TRBJ2-3; unclear D gene. Germline V lookup: CDR1 ENHRY, CDR2 SYGVKD. The V end lost 0 bases, the J end lost 5 bases, and 12 bases lay between the germline ends. This CDR3 region has 15 residues. CDR3 region: CAISESKADRDTQYF. CDR3 nucleotide sequence: TGTGCCATCAGTGAGTCAAAGGCGGATCGAGATACGCAGTATTTT.

This clonotype was observed a few times. The V gene is TRBV27, the J gene TRBJ1-4, with D possibly being TRBD1 (5 bases). Trimming left V 5 bases short and J 11 bases short, with 18 bases between. The CDR3 runs 14 residues. Looked up from germline, CDR1 is MNHEY and CDR2 is SMNVEV (reference sequence). CDR3 coding DNA: TGTGCCAGCAGTATTTCAGGGTACCCCCGCAAACTGTTTTTT. It translates to CASSISGYPRKLFF.

The chain employs TRBV10-3 and TRBJ2-7; 11 nucleotides match TRBD1. This CDR3 contains 15 residues. Germline CDR1 is ENHRY and CDR2 is SYGVKD. Germline trimming cut 4 bases from V and 4 bases from J; bases unmatched to any gene: 6. CDR3 amino acids: CAISAPGQGAYEQYF. In DNA, the CDR3 is TGTGCCATCAGTGCCCCTGGACAGGGGGCTTACGAGCAGTACTTC.

The chain joins TRBV7-9 to TRBJ2-3; 9 bases line up with TRBD2. CDR1 SEHNR and CDR2 FQNEAQ come from the germline V gene (reference sequence). This CDR3 comprises 15 residues. Losses at the gene ends were 5 bases for V and 4 bases for J; bases not matched to a gene: 7. The CDR3 here is CASSTPSGAADTQYF. In DNA, the CDR3 is TGTGCCAGCAGCACCCCTAGCGGGGCGGCAGATACGCAGTATTTT.

This sequence joins TRBV28 and TRBJ1-5; TRBD1 is a possible D gene (6 bases). Germline V gives CDR1 MDHEN, CDR2 SYDVKM. The CDR3 has 15 residues. With 5 bases removed from V and 6 bases from J, the gap between germline ends came to 17 bases. The CDR3 nucleotides read TGTGCCAGCAGTCCCTATCCTACAGGGACTCAGCCCCAGCATTTT. Translated, it gives CASSPYPTGTQPQHF.

V gene TRBV7-6 combines with J gene TRBJ2-5, with D possibly TRBD2 on 5 matching bases. The V gene's germline CDR1 is SGHVS and CDR2 FNYEAQ. The CDR3 is 16 amino acids. V was clipped by 5 bases and J by 2 bases, with 18 bases between them. The chain's CDR3 is CASSPIPGLGQETQYF. The DNA of the CDR3 is TGTGCCAGCAGCCCGATTCCCGGACTGGGGCAAGAGACCCAGTACTTC. Full variable domain (remainder filled in from reference TRBV7-6 and TRBJ2-5): GAGVSQSPRYKVTKRGQDVALRCDPISGHVSLYWYRQALGQGPEFLTYFNYEAQQDKSGLPNDRFSAERPEGSISTLTIQRTEQRDSAMYRCASSPIPGLGQETQYFGPGTRLLVL.

This clonotype was seen only a few times. The chain has TRBV7-2 and TRBJ2-3; 10 positions match TRBD2. V dropped 3 bases and J dropped 4; count of bases not matched to a gene: 7. This CDR3 region has 16 residues. Germline assignment: CDR1 SGHTA and CDR2 FQGNSA. The CDR3 bases are TGTGCCAGCAGCTTTAAGCGGGGGGGCATAGCAGATACGCAGTATTTT. Translated: CASSFKRGGIADTQYF.

V and J are TRBV20-1 and TRBJ2-4; D unresolved. The J call may not be correct, given that the DNA end is closer to TRBJ2-5. The CDR3 runs to 12 residues. The germline gives CDR1 DFQATT, CDR2 SNEGSKA (reference sequence). This chain's CDR3 is CSASAYRETQYF. The CDR3 coding sequence is TGCAGTGCTAGCGCGTATAGGGAGACCCAGTACTTC.

This clonotype turned up a few times. The chain carries TRBV7-2 and TRBJ2-3, with D possibly being TRBD2 (6 bases). The CDR3 is made up of 18 amino acids. V lost 1 base to trimming and J lost 7 bases, with 24 bases between them. Germline CDR1 reads SGHTA; CDR2 reads FQGNSA. The DNA for the CDR3 is TGTGCCAGCAGCTTAGTGGTTATAGGAGGGGCTGGAGTCAATACGCAGTATTTT. Translated, it gives CASSLVVIGGAGVNTQYF. The full variable domain, rest sourced from reference TRBV7-2 and TRBJ2-3, is GAGVSQSPSNKVTEKGKDVELRCDPISGHTALYWYRQSLGQGLEFLIYFQGNSAPDKSGLPSDRFSAERTGGSVSTLTIQRTQQEDSAVYLCASSLVVIGGAGVNTQYFGPGTRLTVL.

This clonotype showed up just a few times. V gene TRBV7-2 combines with J gene TRBJ2-3, with D possibly TRBD2 on 6 matching bases. With 1 base removed from V and 1 base from J, the gap between germline ends came to 12 bases. Germline V lookup: CDR1 SGHTA, CDR2 FQGNSA. The CDR3 covers 16 residues. For the CDR3, the DNA is TGTGCCAGCAGCTTAGTTGTATGGGAGGGCACAGATACGCAGTATTTT. Amino acids: CASSLVVWEGTDTQYF.

The chain couples TRBV6-2 or TRBV6-3 to TRBJ2-2, with TRBD1 identical over 8 bases. The CDR3 totals 16 residues. Trimming took 4 bases from V and 1 from J; bases not matched to a gene: 5. Per the germline V gene, CDR1 is MNHEY and CDR2 is SVGEGT. The CDR3: CASSSVQGGNTGELFF. CDR3 in DNA: TGTGCCAGCAGTTCTGTACAGGGGGGGAACACCGGGGAGCTGTTTTTT.

This clonotype was observed a few times. This chain connects TRBV14 to TRBJ2-3; D is unclear. Germline V gene sequence: CDR1 SGHDN, CDR2 FVKESK. The CDR3 is 16 residues long. Trimming stripped 0 bases from V and 3 bases from J, with 13 bases between. CDR3 protein: CASSQDGGFFTDTQYF. DNA of the CDR3: TGTGCCAGCAGCCAAGATGGCGGTTTCTTTACAGATACGCAGTATTTT.

This clonotype was observed a few times. The chain couples TRBV20-1 to TRBJ1-2; D uncertain. The length of the CDR3 is 14 residues. Germline-derived CDR1 and CDR2 are DFQATT and SNEGSKA (reference sequence). V lost 0 bases to trimming and J lost 4 bases, with 12 bases between them. The CDR3 DNA is TGCAGTGCTAGAGATGGCCGAAAGAGCTATGGCTACACCTTC. Protein product: CSARDGRKSYGYTF.

CDR3 bases: TGTGCCAGCAGACTGGGAGTCAATGAGCAGTTCTTC. Its protein product is CASRLGVNEQFF. The rearrangement joins TRBV28 to TRBJ2-1; tentatively, D is TRBD2 (5 bases). Per the germline V gene, CDR1 is MDHEN and CDR2 is SYDVKM. The V end lost 6 bases, the J end lost 6 bases, and 9 bases lay between the germline ends. This CDR3 has 12 residues.

This chain connects TRBV6-2 or TRBV6-3 to TRBJ2-3, with D unresolved. CDR1 is MNHEY and CDR2 is SVGEGT in the germline V gene. Trimming left V 5 bases short and J 6 bases short, with 9 bases between. The CDR3 totals 12 residues. Here the CDR3 reads CASSPPLDTQYF. DNA for the CDR3: TGTGCCAGCAGTCCTCCCCTGGATACGCAGTATTTT.

The chain links TRBV7-3 to TRBJ2-1; D possibly uses TRBD1 or TRBD2 (7 bases each). This CDR3 is 16 amino acids long. V was clipped by 5 bases and J by 4 bases, with 18 bases between them. CDR1 is SGHTA and CDR2 is FQGTGA in the germline V gene. Written as DNA, the CDR3 is TGTGCCAGCAGCCCAAAGTCCAGGGGGGGGTACAATGAGCAGTTCTTC. Translation gives CASSPKSRGGYNEQFF.

The chain carries TRBV12-3 or TRBV12-4 and TRBJ2-2, with D uncertain. This CDR3 has 14 amino acids. Trimming pared 0 bases from V and 8 bases from J, leaving 10 bases between. The CDR3 reads CASSLAKASGELFF. The CDR3 DNA sequence: TGTGCCAGCAGTTTAGCGAAGGCTTCGGGGGAGCTGTTTTTT.